These 32 T cell receptor beta chains share one sample of origin, sequenced in a study of T cell responses to AZD1222 COVID-19 vaccine. Repertoires were generated with immunoSEQ multiplex PCR, while TCRdb's copy carries only in-frame clones and drops some. The table lists 140,000 or so clones, approximately 93% of them singletons. The specimen was peripheral blood, collected after recovery from COVID-19. The receptor set was obtained from an adult who had recovered from COVID-19.

The chain combines TRBV5-1 with TRBJ2-3; no firm D call. The CDR3 runs to 13 residues. Between the trimmed V and J ends, which lost 4 bases and 0 bases, there was a span of 6 bases. In germline, CDR1 is SGHRS, CDR2 YFSETQ. The DNA of the CDR3 is TGCGCCAGCAGCGGAACTAGCACAGATACGCAGTATTTT. It codes for CASSGTSTDTQYF.

V is TRBV3-1 (or the pseudogene TRBV3-2) and J is TRBJ2-7; TRBD2 agrees at 8 bases. The germline V gene encodes CDR1 LGHDT and CDR2 YNNKEL (reference sequence). The CDR3 contains 15 residues. The J segment lost 0 bases and the V segment lost 5 bases, leaving 6 bases of the junction unmatched. The CDR3 sequence is CASSSTSGSSYEQYF. CDR3 nucleotides: TGTGCCAGCAGCTCTACTAGCGGTAGCTCCTACGAGCAGTACTTC.

The chain uses TRBV6-5 and TRBJ2-1; 10 positions match TRBD2. The CDR3 sequence is 13 residues long. The V gene's germline CDR1 is MNHEY and CDR2 SVGAGI. The CDR3 DNA is TGTGCAATAGCGGGAGGTATCTACAATGAGCAGTTCTTC. Its protein is CAIAGGIYNEQFF.

The CDR3 loop reads CSGRTGGGGELFF. The CDR3 nucleotides read TGCAGCGGCCGTACAGGAGGAGGCGGGGAGCTGTTTTTT. This rearrangement joins TRBV29-1 to TRBJ2-2; D is tentatively TRBD1 or TRBD2 (5 bases each). CDR1 is SQVTM and CDR2 is ANQGSEA in the germline V gene. There are 13 residues in the CDR3. Trimming stripped 7 bases from V and 7 bases from J, with 16 bases between.

The genes are TRBV6-2 or TRBV6-3 and TRBJ1-2; D is ambiguous. CDR3 length equals 13 residues. V was clipped by 0 bases and J by 6 bases, with 8 bases between them. Germline V gene data show CDR1 as MNHEY and CDR2 as SVGEGT. The CDR3 nucleotides read TGTGCCAGCAGTTACTCGGAGGGTAATGGCTACACCTTC. Translation: CASSYSEGNGYTF.

V is TRBV5-1 and J is TRBJ1-6; possible D gene TRBD1, 6 bases. V was clipped by 3 bases and J by 8 bases, with 15 bases between them. The CDR3 has 15 amino acids. The germline V gene encodes CDR1 SGHRS and CDR2 YFSETQ. CDR3 sequence: CASSSGGSGHSPLHF. The CDR3 DNA is TGCGCCAGCAGCTCGGGGGGCTCCGGGCATTCACCCCTCCACTTT.

The chain couples TRBV5-1 to TRBJ1-1; no firm D call. With 6 bases removed from V and 1 base from J, the gap between germline ends came to 4 bases. The CDR3 spans 11 residues. Looked up from germline, CDR1 is SGHRS and CDR2 is YFSETQ. The CDR3 here is CASMGNTEAFF. In DNA, the CDR3 is TGCGCCAGCATGGGGAACACTGAAGCTTTCTTT.

The chain carries TRBV7-3 and TRBJ2-1; 9 bases map to TRBD2. J gave up 3 bases and V 2 bases, and 2 bases lay outside the gene matches. CDR1 and CDR2 (germline): SGHTA, FQGTGA. The CDR3 extends over 15 amino acids. The CDR3 loop reads CASSLAGGHYNEQFF. The CDR3 DNA sequence: TGTGCCAGCAGCTTAGCGGGAGGGCACTACAATGAGCAGTTCTTC. Using reference TRBV7-3 and TRBJ2-1 for the parts outside the CDR3, the full variable domain is GAGVSQTPSNKVTEKGKYVELRCDPISGHTALYWYRQSLGQGPEFLIYFQGTGAADDSGLPNDRFFAVRPEGSVSTLKIQRTERGDSAVYLCASSLAGGHYNEQFFGPGTRLTVL.

The genes are TRBV7-2 and TRBJ2-7; D possibly corresponds to TRBD1 (6 bases). The CDR3 has 14 residues. Germline assignment: CDR1 SGHTA and CDR2 FQGNSA. Trimming pared 5 bases from V and 1 base from J, leaving 12 bases between. This chain's CDR3 is CASSPGDTSYEQYF. For the CDR3, the DNA is TGTGCCAGCAGCCCAGGGGACACGTCCTACGAGCAGTACTTC. The complete variable domain, with remaining parts taken from reference TRBV7-2 and TRBJ2-7, reads GAGVSQSPSNKVTEKGKDVELRCDPISGHTALYWYRQSLGQGLEFLIYFQGNSAPDKSGLPSDRFSAERTGGSVSTLTIQRTQQEDSAVYLCASSPGDTSYEQYFGPGTRLTVT.

This clone was counted only a few times. The rearrangement uses TRBV28 and TRBJ1-4, with TRBD1 identical over 10 bases. CDR1 is MDHEN, CDR2 SYDVKM, per germline. V lost 5 bases to trimming and J lost 4 bases; unmatched junction nucleotides: 13. The CDR3 has 18 amino acids. CDR3 sequence (DNA): TGTGCCAGCAGTCTCAACATACGGGACAGGGGTTATAATGAAAAACTGTTTTTT. Its translation: CASSLNIRDRGYNEKLFF.

The chain employs TRBV28 and TRBJ1-2, with 7 bases fitting TRBD1. The V and J ends lost 6 bases and 8 bases, in that order; junction bases with no gene match: 6. CDR3 size: 12 residues. Germline lookup yields CDR1 MDHEN and CDR2 SYDVKM. The CDR3 nucleotides are TGTGCCAGCAGAGAGGGGGCGTGGGGCTACACCTTC. Protein sequence: CASREGAWGYTF.

This rearrangement joins TRBV6-5 to TRBJ2-2; 9 nucleotides agree with TRBD1. V was pared by 6 bases and J by 7 bases, with 6 bases of the junction left unmatched. The CDR3 sequence is 14 residues long. Germline CDR1 reads MNHEY; CDR2 reads SVGAGI. As DNA, the CDR3 is TGTGCCAGCAGGCAGACAGGGGGTGGCGGGGAGCTGTTTTTT. The encoded protein is CASRQTGGGGELFF.

The rearrangement joins TRBV3-1 (or the pseudogene TRBV3-2) to TRBJ1-1; D is uncertain. There are 14 residues in the CDR3. V lost 2 bases, J lost 4 bases, and 11 bases lay in between. CDR1 is LGHDT, CDR2 YNNKEL, per germline (reference sequence). Written as DNA, the CDR3 is TGTGCCAGCAGCCAAACGGACGGCGGCACTGAAGCTTTCTTT. Amino acids: CASSQTDGGTEAFF.

DNA for the CDR3: TGCGCCAGCAGCATCCAGGGGCTCTCCGATGAAAAACTGTTTTTT. Amino acid sequence: CASSIQGLSDEKLFF. The chain links TRBV5-1 to TRBJ1-4; TRBD1 is a possible D gene (6 bases). The V gene's germline CDR1 is SGHRS and CDR2 YFSETQ. Trimming cost V 4 bases and J 6 bases, with 16 bases left between them. CDR3 length: 15 amino acids.

The chain links TRBV14 to TRBJ2-5; 11 bases match TRBD1. V dropped 4 bases and J dropped 4; count of bases not matched to a gene: 2. Looked up from germline, CDR1 is SGHDN and CDR2 is FVKESK. The CDR3 is 14 amino acids. The CDR3 here is CASSRDRGSETQYF. The CDR3 bases are TGTGCCAGCAGCCGGGACAGGGGGTCAGAGACCCAGTACTTC. The full variable domain, with the rest looked up from reference TRBV14 and TRBJ2-5, is EAGVTQFPSHSVIEKGQTVTLRCDPISGHDNLYWYRRVMGKEIKFLLHFVKESKQDESGMPNNRFLAERTGGTYSTLKVQPAELEDSGVYFCASSRDRGSETQYFGPGTRLLVL.

The V and J genes are TRBV5-1 and TRBJ2-5; possibly TRBD1 for D (6 bases). The length of the CDR3 is 13 residues. CDR1 is SGHRS, CDR2 YFSETQ, per germline. Trimming removed 2 bases from V and 3 bases from J, with 8 bases in between. CDR3 sequence (DNA): TGCGCCAGCAGCTTAGGGGGAAAAGAGACCCAGTACTTC. Protein sequence: CASSLGGKETQYF.

The genes are TRBV9 and TRBJ1-2; D gene ambiguous. The CDR3 is 12 residues long. The germline V gene encodes CDR1 SGDLS and CDR2 YYNGEE. Trimming took off 6 bases at V and 4 bases at J, with 10 bases between the two ends. The CDR3 region is CASKYSSYGYTF. In DNA form, the CDR3 reads TGTGCCAGCAAGTACAGCAGCTATGGCTACACCTTC.

This clone was recorded only once. This sequence joins TRBV5-1 and TRBJ2-7, with unresolved D. V was pared by 0 bases and J by 4 bases, with 8 bases between. CDR3 size: 13 residues. The germline CDR1 and CDR2 sequences are SGHRS and YFSETQ. CDR3 DNA: TGCGCCAGCAGCTTGGAGCAAGGGTACGAGCAGTACTTC. Translating it yields CASSLEQGYEQYF.

The chain's CDR3 is CASRSPVAKNIQYF. In DNA form, the CDR3 reads TGTGCCAGCAGGTCACCCGTAGCCAAAAACATTCAGTACTTC. V usage is TRBV28 and J usage is TRBJ2-4; no firm D call. Trimming stripped 6 bases from V and 0 bases from J, with 9 bases between. CDR3 size: 14 residues. Looked up from germline, CDR1 is MDHEN and CDR2 is SYDVKM.

The gene calls are TRBV4-1 and TRBJ2-6; D is unclear. Trimming removed 2 bases at V and 0 bases at J, with 17 bases between. The germline gives CDR1 MGHRA, CDR2 YSYEKL. The CDR3 length is 19 residues. CDR3 sequence: CASSQPFSLSHSGANVLTF. CDR3 nucleotides: TGCGCCAGCAGCCAACCTTTTAGCCTATCACACTCTGGGGCCAACGTCCTGACTTTC.

V usage is TRBV20-1 and J usage is TRBJ1-4; no firm D call. CDR3 size: 10 residues. Trimming took off 5 bases at V and 8 bases at J, with 6 bases between the two ends. Germline values: CDR1 DFQATT, CDR2 SNEGSKA (reference sequence). The CDR3 sequence: CSAAREKLFF. The CDR3 DNA sequence: TGCAGTGCTGCTAGGGAAAAACTGTTTTTT.

This clone is a singleton in its sample. V usage is TRBV6-2 or TRBV6-3 and J usage is TRBJ1-6; D possibly corresponds to TRBD1 (6 bases). Per the germline V gene, CDR1 is MNHEY and CDR2 is SVGEGT. Trimming removed 2 bases from V and 9 bases from J, with 14 bases in between. This CDR3 is 15 amino acids long. The CDR3 region is CASSYQDSGTSPLHF. The CDR3, as DNA: TGTGCCAGCAGTTACCAGGACAGTGGGACTTCACCCCTCCACTTT.

This clone was seen at least ten times. The chain uses TRBV7-8 and TRBJ2-7, with D perhaps TRBD2 (5 bases). The germline V and J ends were trimmed by 3 bases and 4 bases, with 16 bases remaining between them. The CDR3 has 15 residues. In germline, CDR1 is SGHVS, CDR2 FQNEAQ. In DNA, the CDR3 is TGTGCCAGCAGCTTTATAGCAGGAGCGGTTTACGAGCAGTACTTC. Its translation is CASSFIAGAVYEQYF.

V and J are TRBV7-8 and TRBJ2-1; D remains ambiguous. Germline CDR1 SGHVS, CDR2 FQNEAQ. V lost 5 bases to trimming and J lost 5 bases, with 25 bases between them. CDR3 size: 18 residues. CDR3 in DNA: TGTGCCAGCAGCCTACCAAAGGGTTTGGTGAGGACGGACAATGAGCAGTTCTTC. It encodes CASSLPKGLVRTDNEQFF.

The chain combines TRBV5-4 with TRBJ2-5; 7 nucleotides match TRBD2. Trimming cost V 0 bases and J 4 bases; bases outside gene matches: 6. CDR1 SGHNT and CDR2 YYREEE come from the germline V gene (reference sequence). The CDR3 spans 15 residues. In DNA, the CDR3 is TGTGCCAGCAGCTTGGTTGGGCGGGAGAGAGAGACCCAGTACTTC. Translated: CASSLVGRERETQYF.

This clone was observed a single time. This sequence joins TRBV5-4 and TRBJ1-2, with 10 bases fitting TRBD1. Germline assignment: CDR1 SGHNT and CDR2 YYREEE (reference sequence). This CDR3 contains 16 residues. V was clipped by 4 bases and J by 6 bases; unmatched bases: 12. The CDR3 DNA sequence: TGTGCCAGCAGCAAGGAACTCGGGACAGGGGATCATGGCTACACCTTC. Its translation: CASSKELGTGDHGYTF.

The chain uses TRBV6-2 or TRBV6-3 and TRBJ2-7; 14 positions match TRBD2. The CDR3 covers 19 residues. J was trimmed by 1 base and V by 2 bases; bases with no gene match: 10. Per the germline V gene, CDR1 is MNHEY and CDR2 is SVGEGT. CDR3 sequence (DNA): TGTGCCAGCAGTTACCAGACTAGCGGGAGGGACCGACTTTCCTACGAGCAGTACTTC. Translating it yields CASSYQTSGRDRLSYEQYF.

The CDR3 reads CASRGQGSGGYTF. CDR3 nucleotide sequence: TGTGCCAGTAGGGGACAGGGGTCGGGCGGCTACACCTTC. The chain employs TRBV19 and TRBJ1-2, with 10 positions matching TRBD1. The V segment lost 6 bases and the J segment 8 bases; nucleotides outside the gene matches: 6. The CDR3 length is 13 residues. Germline CDR1 reads LNHDA; CDR2 reads SQIVND (reference sequence).

CDR3 DNA sequence: TGTGCCAGCTCACCAGGGGGCAGGGTGCTGACAAGGGAGACCCAGTACTTC. This encodes CASSPGGRVLTRETQYF. This rearrangement joins TRBV18 to TRBJ2-5; maybe TRBD1 (6 bases). Germline CDR1 KGHSH, CDR2 LQKENI. Trimming took off 2 bases at V and 5 bases at J, with 21 bases between the two ends. CDR3 size: 17 residues.

This chain connects TRBV4-2 to TRBJ2-2, with D perhaps given as TRBD1 or TRBD2 (6 bases each). The germline CDR1 and CDR2 sequences are LGHNA and YNFKEQ. Trimming left V 0 bases short and J 6 bases short, with 11 bases between. The CDR3 consists of 15 residues. CDR3 amino acids: CASSQENREAGELFF. CDR3 coding DNA: TGTGCCAGCAGCCAAGAGAACAGGGAGGCCGGGGAGCTGTTTTTT.

The chain carries TRBV2 and TRBJ2-5, with TRBD2 matching 11 bases. This CDR3 is built from 14 residues. From germline, CDR1 is SNHLY and CDR2 FYNNEI. Losses at the gene ends were 1 base for V and 5 bases for J; bases not matched to a gene: 0. This chain's CDR3 is CASSEVAGGETQYF. The DNA of the CDR3 is TGTGCCAGCAGTGAAGTAGCGGGAGGGGAGACCCAGTACTTC.

The chain has TRBV20-1 and TRBJ2-1, with D uncertain. The CDR3 spans 13 residues. Germline V gives CDR1 DFQATT, CDR2 SNEGSKA (reference sequence). Deletions cut 3 bases from V and 8 bases from J, with 14 bases between. CDR3 sequence (DNA): TGCAGTGCTAGTCCGTGGAAGGTCGATGAGCAGTTCTTC. It codes for CSASPWKVDEQFF.